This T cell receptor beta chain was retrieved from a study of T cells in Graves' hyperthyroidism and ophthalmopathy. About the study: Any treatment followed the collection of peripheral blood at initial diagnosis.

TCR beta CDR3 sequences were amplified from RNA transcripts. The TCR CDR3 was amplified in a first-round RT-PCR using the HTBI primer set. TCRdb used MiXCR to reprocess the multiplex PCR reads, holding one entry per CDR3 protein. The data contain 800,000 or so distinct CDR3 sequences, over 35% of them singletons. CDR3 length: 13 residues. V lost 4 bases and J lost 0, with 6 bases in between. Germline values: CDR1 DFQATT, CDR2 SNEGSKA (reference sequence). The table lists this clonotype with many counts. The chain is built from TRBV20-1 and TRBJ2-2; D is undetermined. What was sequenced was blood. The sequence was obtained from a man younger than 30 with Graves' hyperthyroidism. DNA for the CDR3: TGCAGTGCTACTGTGGCGAACACCGGGGAGCTGTTTTTT. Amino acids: CSATVANTGELFF.